A selection of T cell receptor beta chains follows, all from one sample in a study of cytomegalovirus exposure and HLA in healthy donors. Repertoires were generated with immunoSEQ multiplex PCR, while TCRdb's copy carries only in-frame clones and drops some. The sample has about 240,000 clones, over 70% seen once. The sample comprised PBMCs. The source is a woman aged 55-75 years in good health and CMV-seropositive. Both conserved end residues are part of each CDR3. Fields, in order: V gene, J gene, D gene, clone size, CDR3 protein, CDR3 DNA. D genes are given only for firm matches. Clone size appears in some rows only: once, few, many, or a class for an expanded clone.

v_call: TRBV5-4
j_call: TRBJ1-1
d_call: .
clone_size: .
cdr3_aa: CASSLTGGNTEAFF
cdr3_nt: TGTGCCAGCAGCTTGACGGGGGGGAACACTGAAGCTTTCTTT

v_call: TRBV5-1
j_call: TRBJ2-2
d_call: .
clone_size: .
cdr3_aa: CASSSGRRADVNTGELFF
cdr3_nt: TGCGCCAGCAGCTCAGGGCGCCGGGCGGATGTGAACACCGGGGAGCTGTTTTTT

v_call: TRBV5-6
j_call: TRBJ2-7
d_call: .
clone_size: .
cdr3_aa: CASSFYLQGGEQYF
cdr3_nt: TGTGCCAGCAGCTTTTACCTGCAGGGCGGTGAGCAGTACTTC

v_call: TRBV5-1
j_call: TRBJ1-1
d_call: TRBD1
clone_size: .
cdr3_aa: CASSRDRGTEAFF
cdr3_nt: TGCGCCAGCAGCAGGGACAGGGGCACTGAAGCTTTCTTT

v_call: TRBV13
j_call: TRBJ1-3
d_call: .
clone_size: .
cdr3_aa: CASSAPGSTGNTIYF
cdr3_nt: TGTGCCAGCAGCGCCCCAGGTTCAACTGGAAACACCATATATTTT

v_call: TRBV18
j_call: TRBJ2-5
d_call: .
clone_size: .
cdr3_aa: CASSPRSPREAQYF
cdr3_nt: TGTGCCAGCTCACCACGGTCGCCAAGGGAGGCCCAGTACTTC

v_call: TRBV5-4
j_call: TRBJ1-2
d_call: .
clone_size: .
cdr3_aa: CASSPRGAQGYTF
cdr3_nt: TGTGCCAGCAGCCCCCGGGGGGCTCAAGGCTACACCTTC

v_call: TRBV27
j_call: TRBJ2-7
d_call: .
clone_size: .
cdr3_aa: CASSLVRGYEQYF
cdr3_nt: TGTGCCAGCAGTTTGGTCAGGGGATACGAGCAGTACTTC

v_call: TRBV4-1
j_call: TRBJ1-5
d_call: .
clone_size: few
cdr3_aa: CASSQRARLNQPQHF
cdr3_nt: TGCGCCAGCAGCCAGAGGGCACGCCTTAATCAGCCCCAGCATTTT

v_call: TRBV25-1
j_call: TRBJ1-3
d_call: .
clone_size: .
cdr3_aa: CASSELGNTIYF
cdr3_nt: TGTGCCAGCAGTGAATTAGGAAACACCATATATTTT

v_call: TRBV29-1
j_call: TRBJ2-2
d_call: TRBD2
clone_size: .
cdr3_aa: CSAGPGLAPGELFF
cdr3_nt: TGCAGCGCCGGACCGGGACTAGCTCCCGGGGAGCTGTTTTTT

v_call: TRBV5-1
j_call: TRBJ2-1
d_call: .
clone_size: .
cdr3_aa: CASSSRGDSYNEQFF
cdr3_nt: TGCGCCAGCAGCTCCAGGGGGGACTCCTACAATGAGCAGTTCTTC

v_call: TRBV28
j_call: TRBJ2-1
d_call: TRBD2
clone_size: .
cdr3_aa: CASSYRTSGRANEQFF
cdr3_nt: TGTGCCAGCAGTTATAGGACTAGCGGGAGGGCAAATGAGCAGTTCTTC

v_call: TRBV5-6
j_call: TRBJ2-3
d_call: .
clone_size: .
cdr3_aa: CASSLLTGVGDTQYF
cdr3_nt: TGTGCCAGCAGCTTGCTAACGGGAGTAGGAGATACGCAGTATTTT

v_call: TRBV27
j_call: TRBJ2-3
d_call: .
clone_size: .
cdr3_aa: CASTSSSQGTTDTQYF
cdr3_nt: TGTGCCAGCACCTCGTCCTCTCAGGGGACCACAGATACGCAGTATTTT

v_call: TRBV18
j_call: TRBJ1-1
d_call: .
clone_size: .
cdr3_aa: CASSPGRQGGTEAFF
cdr3_nt: TGTGCCAGCTCACCAGGCAGGCAGGGTGGCACTGAAGCTTTCTTT

v_call: TRBV7-9
j_call: TRBJ2-1
d_call: TRBD2
clone_size: .
cdr3_aa: CASSLGTSGYEQFF
cdr3_nt: TGTGCCAGCAGCTTAGGGACTAGCGGGTATGAGCAGTTCTTC

v_call: TRBV28
j_call: TRBJ2-1
d_call: .
clone_size: .
cdr3_aa: CASLRGVSYNEQFF
cdr3_nt: TGTGCCAGCCTCAGGGGCGTCTCCTACAATGAGCAGTTCTTC

v_call: TRBV28
j_call: TRBJ1-2
d_call: TRBD1
clone_size: .
cdr3_aa: CGAGGGGYTF
cdr3_nt: TGTGGGGCAGGGGGTGGTGGCTACACCTTC

v_call: TRBV5-1
j_call: TRBJ2-4
d_call: .
clone_size: .
cdr3_aa: CASSLAERRDIQYF
cdr3_nt: TGCGCCAGCAGCTTGGCCGAAAGGAGGGACATTCAGTACTTC

v_call: TRBV5-6
j_call: TRBJ1-5
d_call: .
clone_size: .
cdr3_aa: CASGRGNQPQHF
cdr3_nt: TGTGCCAGCGGAAGGGGCAACCAGCCCCAGCATTTT

v_call: TRBV5-1
j_call: TRBJ1-1
d_call: .
clone_size: .
cdr3_aa: CASSYRVGTEAFF
cdr3_nt: TGCGCCAGCAGCTACCGGGTGGGCACTGAAGCTTTCTTT

v_call: TRBV27
j_call: TRBJ1-2
d_call: .
clone_size: .
cdr3_aa: CASRSGNYGYTF
cdr3_nt: TGTGCCAGCAGATCGGGGAACTATGGCTACACCTTC

v_call: TRBV30
j_call: TRBJ1-4
d_call: TRBD1
clone_size: .
cdr3_aa: CAWSVRDRVPNEKLFF
cdr3_nt: TGTGCCTGGAGTGTGAGGGACAGAGTTCCTAATGAAAAACTGTTTTTT

v_call: TRBV4-1
j_call: TRBJ2-1
d_call: .
clone_size: .
cdr3_aa: CASSQMARDEQFF
cdr3_nt: TGCGCCAGCAGCCAAATGGCGAGGGATGAGCAGTTCTTC

v_call: TRBV7-6
j_call: TRBJ2-3
d_call: TRBD1
clone_size: .
cdr3_aa: CASSLNRDRGTDTQYF
cdr3_nt: TGTGCCAGCAGCTTAAACAGGGACAGAGGCACAGATACGCAGTATTTT

v_call: TRBV7-9
j_call: TRBJ2-5
d_call: .
clone_size: few
cdr3_aa: CAIRPEGTETQYF
cdr3_nt: TGTGCCATCCGCCCCGAGGGTACTGAGACCCAGTACTTC

v_call: TRBV28
j_call: TRBJ1-1
d_call: .
clone_size: .
cdr3_aa: CASSLVSGVAEAFF
cdr3_nt: TGTGCCAGCAGTTTAGTCTCGGGAGTGGCTGAAGCTTTCTTT

v_call: TRBV13
j_call: TRBJ1-2
d_call: .
clone_size: .
cdr3_aa: CASSLAGLATRGNYGYTF
cdr3_nt: TGTGCCAGCAGCTTAGCTGGGTTAGCAACAAGGGGCAACTATGGCTACACCTTC

v_call: TRBV2
j_call: TRBJ1-5
d_call: TRBD1
clone_size: .
cdr3_aa: CASRGQDNQPQHF
cdr3_nt: TGTGCCAGCAGGGGACAGGACAATCAGCCCCAGCATTTT

v_call: TRBV19
j_call: TRBJ1-1
d_call: .
clone_size: .
cdr3_aa: CASSLGGDSTEAFF
cdr3_nt: TGTGCCAGTAGTCTTGGAGGAGATAGCACTGAAGCTTTCTTT

v_call: TRBV5-1
j_call: TRBJ2-1
d_call: .
clone_size: .
cdr3_aa: CASKGGSGAIYNEQFF
cdr3_nt: TGCGCCAGCAAGGGGGGCAGCGGGGCGATTTACAATGAGCAGTTCTTC